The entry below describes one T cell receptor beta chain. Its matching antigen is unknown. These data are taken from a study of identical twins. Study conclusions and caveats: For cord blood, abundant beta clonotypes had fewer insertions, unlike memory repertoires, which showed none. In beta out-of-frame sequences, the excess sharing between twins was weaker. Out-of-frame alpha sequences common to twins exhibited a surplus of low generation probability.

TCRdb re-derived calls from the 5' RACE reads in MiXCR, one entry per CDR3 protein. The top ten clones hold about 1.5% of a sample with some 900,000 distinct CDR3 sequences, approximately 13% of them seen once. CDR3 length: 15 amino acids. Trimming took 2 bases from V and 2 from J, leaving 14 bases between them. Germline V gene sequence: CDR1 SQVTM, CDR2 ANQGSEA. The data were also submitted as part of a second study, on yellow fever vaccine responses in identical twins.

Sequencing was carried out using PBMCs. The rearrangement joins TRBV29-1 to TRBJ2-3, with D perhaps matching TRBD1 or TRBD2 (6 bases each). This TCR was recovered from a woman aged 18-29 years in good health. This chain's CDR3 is CSVEPRRGTTDTQYF. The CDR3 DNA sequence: TGCAGCGTTGAACCACGGAGGGGGACCACAGATACGCAGTATTTT.